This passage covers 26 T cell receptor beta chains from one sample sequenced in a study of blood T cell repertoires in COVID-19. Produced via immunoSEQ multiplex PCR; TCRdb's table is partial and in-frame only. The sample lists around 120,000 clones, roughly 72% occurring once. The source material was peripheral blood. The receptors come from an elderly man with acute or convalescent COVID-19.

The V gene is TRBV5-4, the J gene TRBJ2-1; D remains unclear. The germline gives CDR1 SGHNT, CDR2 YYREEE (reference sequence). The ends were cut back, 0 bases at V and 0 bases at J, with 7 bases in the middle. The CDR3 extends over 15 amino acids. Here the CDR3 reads CASSLGADSYNEQFF. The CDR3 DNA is TGTGCCAGCAGCTTGGGGGCTGACTCCTACAATGAGCAGTTCTTC.

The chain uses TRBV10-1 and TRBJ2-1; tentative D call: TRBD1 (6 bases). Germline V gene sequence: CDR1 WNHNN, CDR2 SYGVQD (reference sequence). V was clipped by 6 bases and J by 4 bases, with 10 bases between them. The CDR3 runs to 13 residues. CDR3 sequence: CASSGTRYNEQFF. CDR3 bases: TGCGCCAGCAGCGGGACACGGTACAATGAGCAGTTCTTC.

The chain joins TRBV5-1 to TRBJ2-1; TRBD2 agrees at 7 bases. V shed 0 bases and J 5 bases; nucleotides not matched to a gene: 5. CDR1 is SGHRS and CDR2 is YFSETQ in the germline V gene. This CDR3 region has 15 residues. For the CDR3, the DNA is TGCGCCAGCAGCTTGGGCGCAGCGGGAAACAATGAGCAGTTCTTC. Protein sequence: CASSLGAAGNNEQFF.

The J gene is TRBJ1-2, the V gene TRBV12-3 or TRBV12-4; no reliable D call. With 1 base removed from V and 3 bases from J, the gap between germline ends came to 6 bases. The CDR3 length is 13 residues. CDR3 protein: CASSLGHDYGYTF. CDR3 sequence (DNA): TGTGCCAGCAGTTTAGGACACGACTATGGCTACACCTTC.

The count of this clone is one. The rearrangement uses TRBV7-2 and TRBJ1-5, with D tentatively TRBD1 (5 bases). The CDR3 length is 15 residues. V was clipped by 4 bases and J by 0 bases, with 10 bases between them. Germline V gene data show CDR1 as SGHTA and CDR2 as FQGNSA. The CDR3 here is CASSSGGDSNQPQHF. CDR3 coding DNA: TGTGCCAGCAGCTCGGGGGGGGATAGCAATCAGCCCCAGCATTTT.

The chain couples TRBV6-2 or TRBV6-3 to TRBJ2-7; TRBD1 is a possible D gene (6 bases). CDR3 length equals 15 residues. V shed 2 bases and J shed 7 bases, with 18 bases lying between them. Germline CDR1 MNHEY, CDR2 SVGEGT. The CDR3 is CASSYGRRGIREQYF. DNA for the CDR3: TGTGCCAGCAGTTACGGCAGAAGGGGGATTAGGGAGCAGTACTTC.

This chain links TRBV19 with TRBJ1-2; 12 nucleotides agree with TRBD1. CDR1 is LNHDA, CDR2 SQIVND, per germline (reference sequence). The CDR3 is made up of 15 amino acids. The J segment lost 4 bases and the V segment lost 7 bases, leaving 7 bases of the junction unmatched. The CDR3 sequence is CASTSRDRGLYGYTF. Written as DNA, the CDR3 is TGTGCCAGTACCTCCCGGGACAGGGGGCTCTATGGCTACACCTTC.

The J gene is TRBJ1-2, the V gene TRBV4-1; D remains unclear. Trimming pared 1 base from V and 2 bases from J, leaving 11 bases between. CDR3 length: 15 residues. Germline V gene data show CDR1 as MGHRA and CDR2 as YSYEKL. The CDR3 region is CASSQGEDANYGYTF. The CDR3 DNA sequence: TGCGCCAGCAGCCAAGGGGAGGACGCGAACTATGGCTACACCTTC.

The CDR3 spells CASSEGGVVTEAFF. The CDR3 DNA is TGTGCCAGCAGTGAAGGCGGTGTAGTCACTGAAGCTTTCTTT. This chain links TRBV6-1 with TRBJ1-1; D not certain. V lost 1 base and J lost 4, with 10 bases in between. CDR1 and CDR2 from the germline V gene are MNHNS and SASEGT. This CDR3 is built from 14 residues.

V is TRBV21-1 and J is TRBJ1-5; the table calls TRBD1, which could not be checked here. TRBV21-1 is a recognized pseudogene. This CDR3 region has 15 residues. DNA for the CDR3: TGTGCCAGCAGCAAACCGGGACAGGGAGGCCAGCCCCAGCATTTT. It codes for CASSKPGQGGQPQHF.

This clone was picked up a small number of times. The CDR3 region is CASSQRQVSLGGYTF. Here the CDR3 DNA reads TGCGCCAGCAGCCAACGACAGGTGAGCCTTGGAGGCTACACCTTC. This sequence joins TRBV4-3 and TRBJ1-2; a possible D gene is TRBD1 (6 bases). The germline gives CDR1 LGHNA, CDR2 YSLEER. The ends were cut back, 2 bases at V and 8 bases at J, with 18 bases in the middle. This CDR3 contains 15 residues.

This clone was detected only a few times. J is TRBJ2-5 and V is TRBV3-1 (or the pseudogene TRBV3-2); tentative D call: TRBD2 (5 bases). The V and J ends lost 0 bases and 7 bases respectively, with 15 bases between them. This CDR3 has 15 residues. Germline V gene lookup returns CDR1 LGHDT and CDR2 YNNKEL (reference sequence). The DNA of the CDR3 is TGTGCCAGCAGCCAAGAAGGTGGGGAGCGCGGGACCCAGTACTTC. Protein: CASSQEGGERGTQYF.

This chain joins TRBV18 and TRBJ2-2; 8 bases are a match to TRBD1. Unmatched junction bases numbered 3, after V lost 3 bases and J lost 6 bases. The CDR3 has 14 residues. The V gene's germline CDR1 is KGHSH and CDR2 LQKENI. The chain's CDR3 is CASSPDRVAGELFF. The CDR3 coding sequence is TGTGCCAGCTCACCGGACAGGGTGGCCGGGGAGCTGTTTTTT.

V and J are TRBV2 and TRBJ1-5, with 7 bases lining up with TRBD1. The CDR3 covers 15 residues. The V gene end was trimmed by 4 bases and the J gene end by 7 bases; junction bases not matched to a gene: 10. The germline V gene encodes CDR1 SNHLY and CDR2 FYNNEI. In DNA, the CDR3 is TGTGCCAGCAGTGCCCCGGGAGGGGGCAGGCAGCCCCAGCATTTT. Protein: CASSAPGGGRQPQHF.

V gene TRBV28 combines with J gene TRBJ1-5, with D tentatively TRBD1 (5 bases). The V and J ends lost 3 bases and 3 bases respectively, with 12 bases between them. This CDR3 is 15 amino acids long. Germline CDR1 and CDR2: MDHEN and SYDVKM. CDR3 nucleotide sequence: TGTGCCAGCAGTTTTTTGCCGGGGGACAATCAGCCCCAGCATTTT. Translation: CASSFLPGDNQPQHF.

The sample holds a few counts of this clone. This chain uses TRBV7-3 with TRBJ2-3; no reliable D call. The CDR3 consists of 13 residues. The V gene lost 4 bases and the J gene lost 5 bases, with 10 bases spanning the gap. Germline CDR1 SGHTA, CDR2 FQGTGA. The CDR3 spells CASSSRPVDTQYF. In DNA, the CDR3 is TGTGCCAGCAGCTCCCGTCCCGTAGATACGCAGTATTTT.

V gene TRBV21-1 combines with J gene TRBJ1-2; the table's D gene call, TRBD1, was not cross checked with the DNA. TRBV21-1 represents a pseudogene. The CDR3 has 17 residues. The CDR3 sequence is CASSKEDRTGGGNGYTF. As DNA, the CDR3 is TGTGCCAGCAGCAAAGAGGATAGGACAGGGGGCGGTAATGGCTACACCTTC.

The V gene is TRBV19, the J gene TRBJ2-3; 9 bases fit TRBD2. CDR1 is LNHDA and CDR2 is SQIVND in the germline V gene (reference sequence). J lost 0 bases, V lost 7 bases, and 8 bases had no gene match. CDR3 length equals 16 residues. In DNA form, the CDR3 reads TGTGCCAGTATGAAGCGGGAGGAACCTAGCACAGATACGCAGTATTTT. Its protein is CASMKREEPSTDTQYF.

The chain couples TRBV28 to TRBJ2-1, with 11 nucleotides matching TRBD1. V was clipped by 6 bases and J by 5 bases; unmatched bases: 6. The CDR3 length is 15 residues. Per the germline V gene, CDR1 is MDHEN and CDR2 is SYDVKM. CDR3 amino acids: CASSLGTGGNNEQFF. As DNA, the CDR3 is TGTGCCAGCAGCCTTGGGACAGGGGGAAACAATGAGCAGTTCTTC.

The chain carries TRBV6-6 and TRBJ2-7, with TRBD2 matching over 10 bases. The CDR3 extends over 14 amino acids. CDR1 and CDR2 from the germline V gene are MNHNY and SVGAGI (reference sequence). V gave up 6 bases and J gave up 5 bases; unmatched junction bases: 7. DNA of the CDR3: TGTGCCAGCAGAGGGAAGCGGGAGGGGAACGAGCAGTACTTC. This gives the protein CASRGKREGNEQYF.

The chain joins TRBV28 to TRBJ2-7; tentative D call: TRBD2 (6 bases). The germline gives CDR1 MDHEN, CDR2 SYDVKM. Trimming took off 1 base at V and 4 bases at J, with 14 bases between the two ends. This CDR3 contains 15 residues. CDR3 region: CASSLSPGSGYEQYF. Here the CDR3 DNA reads TGTGCCAGCAGTTTATCTCCCGGGAGCGGTTACGAGCAGTACTTC.

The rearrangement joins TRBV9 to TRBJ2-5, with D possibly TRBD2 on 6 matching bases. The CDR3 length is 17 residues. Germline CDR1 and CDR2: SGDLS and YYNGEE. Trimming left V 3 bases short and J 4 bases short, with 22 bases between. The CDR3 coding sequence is TGTGCCAGCAGCGCGGCGGAGGGGTCCATTAAGGCAGAGACCCAGTACTTC. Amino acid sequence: CASSAAEGSIKAETQYF.

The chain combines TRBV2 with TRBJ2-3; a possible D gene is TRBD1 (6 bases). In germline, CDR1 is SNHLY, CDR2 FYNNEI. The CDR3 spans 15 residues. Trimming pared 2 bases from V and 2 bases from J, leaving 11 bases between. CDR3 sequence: CASSEYRTDTDTQYF. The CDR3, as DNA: TGTGCCAGCAGTGAATATCGGACAGACACAGATACGCAGTATTTT.

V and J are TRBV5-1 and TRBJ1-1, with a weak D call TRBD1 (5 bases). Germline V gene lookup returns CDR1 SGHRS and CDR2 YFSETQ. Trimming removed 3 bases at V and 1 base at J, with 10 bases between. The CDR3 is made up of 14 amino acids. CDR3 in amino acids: CASSSTEQNTEAFF. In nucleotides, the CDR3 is TGCGCCAGCAGCTCGACAGAGCAGAACACTGAAGCTTTCTTT.

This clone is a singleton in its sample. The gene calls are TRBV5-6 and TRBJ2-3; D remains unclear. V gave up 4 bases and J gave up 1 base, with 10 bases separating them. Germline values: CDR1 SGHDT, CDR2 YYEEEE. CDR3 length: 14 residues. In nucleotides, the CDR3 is TGTGCCAGCAGCCTGGACGGAGGCACAGATACGCAGTATTTT. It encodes CASSLDGGTDTQYF.

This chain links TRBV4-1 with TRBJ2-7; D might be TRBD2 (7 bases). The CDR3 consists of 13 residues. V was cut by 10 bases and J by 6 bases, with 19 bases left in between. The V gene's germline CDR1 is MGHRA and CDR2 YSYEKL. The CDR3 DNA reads TGCGCCACCACCGGGACGGGGGGCAGCGAGCAGTACTTC. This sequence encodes CATTGTGGSEQYF.